This TCR beta chain is from a study of CD8+ T cells in alopecia areata. Study at large: Percent affected scalp area, the SALT score, rated treated patients' severity. Findings and limits, study-wide: Tofacitinib did not eliminate many expanded lesional clones from scalp or blood. Scalp clonality and expanded CD8+ clones among the top 100 were significantly decreased by tofacitinib.

The ends were cut back, 3 bases at V and 4 bases at J, with 13 bases in the middle. CDR1 and CDR2 (germline): MGHRA, YSYEKL. The CDR3 extends over 14 amino acids. cDNA serving as the sequencing template came from extracted, reverse transcribed RNA. TCRdb's table, derived via immunoSEQ multiplex PCR, lists solely in-frame clones and lacks some. The sample lists some 150,000 clones; roughly nine tenths were seen once. Regarding treatment: oral pan-JAK inhibitor, 5-10 mg twice daily. With respect to this clone: Its specificity is not known.

Material: CD8+ T cells sorted from blood, obtained at week 4, from a patient treated with tofacitinib. This rearrangement joins TRBV4-1 to TRBJ2-7; the D gene could be TRBD1 or TRBD2 (6 bases each). This sequence originates from a human donor with alopecia areata. The CDR3 coding sequence is TGCGCCAGCAGCCAGCCGGGGGCCGGATACGAGCAGTACTTC. Translation: CASSQPGAGYEQYF.